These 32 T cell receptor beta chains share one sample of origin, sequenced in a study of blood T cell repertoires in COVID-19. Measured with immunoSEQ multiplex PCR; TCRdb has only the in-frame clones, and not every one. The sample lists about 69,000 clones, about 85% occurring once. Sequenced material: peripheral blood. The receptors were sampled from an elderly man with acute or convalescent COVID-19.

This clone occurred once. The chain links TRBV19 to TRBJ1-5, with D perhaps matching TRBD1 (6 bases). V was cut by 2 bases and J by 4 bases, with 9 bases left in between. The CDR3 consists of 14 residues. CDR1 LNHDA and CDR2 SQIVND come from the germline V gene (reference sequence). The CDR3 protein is CASSIQGRNQPQHF. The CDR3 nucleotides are TGTGCCAGTAGTATACAGGGGCGGAATCAGCCCCAGCATTTT.

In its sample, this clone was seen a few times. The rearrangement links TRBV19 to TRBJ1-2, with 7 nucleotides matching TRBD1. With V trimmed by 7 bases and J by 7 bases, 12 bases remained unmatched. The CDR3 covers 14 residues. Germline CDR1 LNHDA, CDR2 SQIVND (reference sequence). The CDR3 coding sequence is TGTGCCAGTACCCCCAATCCCGACAGGGCTGGCTACACCTTC. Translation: CASTPNPDRAGYTF.

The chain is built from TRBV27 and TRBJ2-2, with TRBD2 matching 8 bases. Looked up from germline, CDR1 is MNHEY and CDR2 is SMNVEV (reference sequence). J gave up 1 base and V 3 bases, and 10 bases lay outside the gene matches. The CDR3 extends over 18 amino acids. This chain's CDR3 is CASSFQGHSGRNTGELFF. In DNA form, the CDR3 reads TGTGCCAGCAGTTTCCAGGGTCACAGCGGGAGGAACACCGGGGAGCTGTTTTTT.

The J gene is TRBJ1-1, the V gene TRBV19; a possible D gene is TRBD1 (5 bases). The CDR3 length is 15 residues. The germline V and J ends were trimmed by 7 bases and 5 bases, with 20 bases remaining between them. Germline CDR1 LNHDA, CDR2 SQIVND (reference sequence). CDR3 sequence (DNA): TGTGCCAGTACCCCGAGGAGGGGCAAGCTGACTGAAGCTTTCTTT. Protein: CASTPRRGKLTEAFF.

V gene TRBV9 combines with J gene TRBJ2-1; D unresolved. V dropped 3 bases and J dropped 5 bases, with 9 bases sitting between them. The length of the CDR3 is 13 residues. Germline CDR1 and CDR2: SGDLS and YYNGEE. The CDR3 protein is CASSEPPDNEQFF. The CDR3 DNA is TGTGCCAGCAGCGAGCCCCCGGACAATGAGCAGTTCTTC.

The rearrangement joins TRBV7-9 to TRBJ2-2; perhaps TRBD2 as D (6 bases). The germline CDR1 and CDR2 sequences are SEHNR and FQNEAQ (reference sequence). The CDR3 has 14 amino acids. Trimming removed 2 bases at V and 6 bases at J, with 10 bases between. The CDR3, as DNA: TGTGCCAGCAGCTTACTGGAGGGACCCGGGGAGCTGTTTTTT. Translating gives CASSLLEGPGELFF. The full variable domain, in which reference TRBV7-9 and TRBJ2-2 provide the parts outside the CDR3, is DTGVSQNPRHKITKRGQNVTFRCDPISEHNRLYWYRQTLGQGPEFLTYFQNEAQLEKSRLLSDRFSAERPKGSFSTLEIQRTEQGDSAMYLCASSLLEGPGELFFGEGSRLTVL.

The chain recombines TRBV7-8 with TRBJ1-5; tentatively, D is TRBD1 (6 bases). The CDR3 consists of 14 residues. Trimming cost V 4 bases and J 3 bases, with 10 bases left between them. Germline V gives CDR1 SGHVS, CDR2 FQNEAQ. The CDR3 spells CASSSGQPNQPQHF. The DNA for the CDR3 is TGTGCCAGCAGCTCCGGACAGCCCAATCAGCCCCAGCATTTT.

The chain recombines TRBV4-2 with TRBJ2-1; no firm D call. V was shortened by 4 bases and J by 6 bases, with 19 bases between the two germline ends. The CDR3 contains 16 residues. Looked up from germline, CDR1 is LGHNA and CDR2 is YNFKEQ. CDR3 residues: CASSPGRWVGGNEQFF. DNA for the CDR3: TGTGCCAGCAGCCCTGGCCGTTGGGTTGGCGGCAATGAGCAGTTCTTC.

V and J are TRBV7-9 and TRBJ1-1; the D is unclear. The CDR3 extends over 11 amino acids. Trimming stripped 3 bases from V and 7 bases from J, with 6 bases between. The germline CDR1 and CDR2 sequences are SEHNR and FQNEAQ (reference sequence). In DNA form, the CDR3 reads TGTGCCAGCAGCTTTAGAGATGAAGCTTTCTTT. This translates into CASSFRDEAFF.

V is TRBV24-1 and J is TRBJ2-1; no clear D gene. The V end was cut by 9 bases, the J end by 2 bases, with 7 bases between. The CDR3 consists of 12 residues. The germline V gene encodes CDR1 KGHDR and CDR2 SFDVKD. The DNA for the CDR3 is TGTGCCACCGGTGGTACCTACAATGAGCAGTTCTTC. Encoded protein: CATGGTYNEQFF.

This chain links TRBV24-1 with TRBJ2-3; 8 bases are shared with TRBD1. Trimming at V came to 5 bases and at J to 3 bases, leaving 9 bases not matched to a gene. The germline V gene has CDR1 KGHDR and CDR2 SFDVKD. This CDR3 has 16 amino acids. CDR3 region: CATSGLTGVGTDTQYF. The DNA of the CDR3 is TGTGCCACCAGTGGCCTGACAGGGGTCGGTACAGATACGCAGTATTTT.

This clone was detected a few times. CDR3 in DNA: TGTGTCAGAAGCTTACAATGCGGGAGGGCCAAGGAGCAGTACTTC. Translating it yields CVRSLQCGRAKEQYF. This chain uses TRBV7-5 with TRBJ2-7; the table gives TRBD2 as D, unverified against the DNA. TRBV7-5 is a listed pseudogene. There are 15 residues in the CDR3.

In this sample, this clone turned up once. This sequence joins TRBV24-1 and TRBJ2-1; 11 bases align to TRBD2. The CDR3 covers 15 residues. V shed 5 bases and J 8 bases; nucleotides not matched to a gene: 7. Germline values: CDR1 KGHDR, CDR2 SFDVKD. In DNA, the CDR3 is TGTGCCACCAGTGTCCGGCTAGCGGGAGGAGATGAGCAGTTCTTC. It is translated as CATSVRLAGGDEQFF.

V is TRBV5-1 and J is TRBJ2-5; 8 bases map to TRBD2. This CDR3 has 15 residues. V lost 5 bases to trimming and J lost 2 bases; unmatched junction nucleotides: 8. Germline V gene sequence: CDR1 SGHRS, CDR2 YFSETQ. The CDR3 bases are TGCGCCAGCAGGCAGCTCGGCGGGGGGCAAGAGACCCAGTACTTC. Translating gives CASRQLGGGQETQYF.

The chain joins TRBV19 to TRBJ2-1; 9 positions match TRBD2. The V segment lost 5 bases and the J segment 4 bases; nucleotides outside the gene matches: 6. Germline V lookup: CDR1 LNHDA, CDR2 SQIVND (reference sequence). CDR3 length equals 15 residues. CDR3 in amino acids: CASSVLAGRYNEQFF. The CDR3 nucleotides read TGTGCCAGTAGTGTTCTAGCGGGACGGTACAATGAGCAGTTCTTC.

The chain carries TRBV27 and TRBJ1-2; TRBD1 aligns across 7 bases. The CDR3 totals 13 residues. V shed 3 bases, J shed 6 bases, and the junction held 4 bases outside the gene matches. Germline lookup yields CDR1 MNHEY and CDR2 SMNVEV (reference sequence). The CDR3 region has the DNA TGTGCCAGCAGTTTTAGGACAGGAAATGGCTACACCTTC. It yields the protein CASSFRTGNGYTF.

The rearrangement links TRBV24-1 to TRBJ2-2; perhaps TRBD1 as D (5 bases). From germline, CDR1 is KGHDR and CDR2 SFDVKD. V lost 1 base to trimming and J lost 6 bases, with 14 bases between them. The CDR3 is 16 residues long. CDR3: CATSDLRQGIAGELFF. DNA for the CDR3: TGTGCCACCAGTGATTTAAGGCAGGGAATAGCCGGGGAGCTGTTTTTT.

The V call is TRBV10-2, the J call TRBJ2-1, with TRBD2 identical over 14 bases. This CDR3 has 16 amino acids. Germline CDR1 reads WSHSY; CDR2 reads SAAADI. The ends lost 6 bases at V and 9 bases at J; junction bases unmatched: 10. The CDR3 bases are TGCGCCAGCAGCCTAGGGACTAGCGGGAGAAAAGGTGAGCAGTTCTTC. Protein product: CASSLGTSGRKGEQFF.

CDR3 protein: CASSERVENLGYTF. The DNA of the CDR3 is TGTGCCAGCAGTGAACGGGTCGAAAACTTGGGCTACACCTTC. The V call is TRBV6-1, the J call TRBJ1-2; D gene uncertain. CDR3 length: 14 amino acids. The V gene lost 2 bases and the J gene lost 8 bases, with 15 bases spanning the gap. CDR1 is MNHNS and CDR2 is SASEGT in the germline V gene.

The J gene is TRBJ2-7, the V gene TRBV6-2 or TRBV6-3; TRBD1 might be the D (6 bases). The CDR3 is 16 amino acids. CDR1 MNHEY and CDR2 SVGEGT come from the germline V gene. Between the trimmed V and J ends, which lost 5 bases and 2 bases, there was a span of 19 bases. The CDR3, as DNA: TGTGCCAGCAGTCCATTTCTTTGGGACACCGCCTACGAGCAGTACTTC. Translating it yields CASSPFLWDTAYEQYF.

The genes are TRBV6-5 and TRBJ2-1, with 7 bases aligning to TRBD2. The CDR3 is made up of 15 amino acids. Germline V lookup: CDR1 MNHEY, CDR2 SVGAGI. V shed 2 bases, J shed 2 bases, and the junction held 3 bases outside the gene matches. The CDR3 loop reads CASSYGSGAYNEQFF. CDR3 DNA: TGTGCCAGCAGTTACGGAAGCGGGGCCTACAATGAGCAGTTCTTC.

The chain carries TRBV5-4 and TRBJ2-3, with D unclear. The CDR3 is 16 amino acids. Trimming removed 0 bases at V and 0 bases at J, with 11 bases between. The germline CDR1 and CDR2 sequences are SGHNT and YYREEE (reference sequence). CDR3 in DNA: TGTGCCAGCAGCTTGGTTTGGGCTGCTAGCACAGATACGCAGTATTTT. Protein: CASSLVWAASTDTQYF.

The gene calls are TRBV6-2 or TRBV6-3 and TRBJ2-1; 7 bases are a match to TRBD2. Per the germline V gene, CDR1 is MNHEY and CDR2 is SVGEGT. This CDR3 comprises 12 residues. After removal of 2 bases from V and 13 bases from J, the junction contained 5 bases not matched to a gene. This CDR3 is CASSYTGLEQFF. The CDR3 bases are TGTGCCAGCAGTTACACTGGACTAGAACAGTTCTTC.

CDR3 in amino acids: CSVAPGFTDTQYF. Here the CDR3 DNA reads TGCAGCGTTGCCCCAGGGTTCACAGATACGCAGTATTTT. The chain employs TRBV29-1 and TRBJ2-3; D is perhaps TRBD1 (5 bases). The V gene's germline CDR1 is SQVTM and CDR2 ANQGSEA. The CDR3 runs to 13 residues. The ends were cut back, 4 bases at V and 2 bases at J, with 10 bases in the middle.

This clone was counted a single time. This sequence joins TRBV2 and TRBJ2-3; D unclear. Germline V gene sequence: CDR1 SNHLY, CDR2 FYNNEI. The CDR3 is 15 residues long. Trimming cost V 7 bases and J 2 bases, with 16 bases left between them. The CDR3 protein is CASMFMGQATDTQYF. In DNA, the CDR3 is TGTGCCAGCATGTTTATGGGCCAGGCCACAGATACGCAGTATTTT.

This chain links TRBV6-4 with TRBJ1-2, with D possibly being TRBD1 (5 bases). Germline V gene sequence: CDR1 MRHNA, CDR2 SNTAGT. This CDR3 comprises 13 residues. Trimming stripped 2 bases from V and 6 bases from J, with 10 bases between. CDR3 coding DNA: TGTGCCAGCAGTGACAGAGGACACGATGGCTACACCTTC. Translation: CASSDRGHDGYTF.

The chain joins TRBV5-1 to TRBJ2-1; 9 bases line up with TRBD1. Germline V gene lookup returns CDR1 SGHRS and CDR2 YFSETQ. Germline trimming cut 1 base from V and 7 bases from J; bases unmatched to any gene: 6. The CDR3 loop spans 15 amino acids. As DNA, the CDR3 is TGCGCCAGCAGCTTGTGGGGACAGGGATCGAATGAGCAGTTCTTC. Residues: CASSLWGQGSNEQFF.

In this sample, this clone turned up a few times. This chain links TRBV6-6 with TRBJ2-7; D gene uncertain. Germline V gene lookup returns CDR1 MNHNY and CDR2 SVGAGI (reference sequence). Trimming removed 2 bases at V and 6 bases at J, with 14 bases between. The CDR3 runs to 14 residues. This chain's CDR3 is CASSYGPPRIEQYF. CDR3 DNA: TGTGCCAGCAGTTACGGTCCCCCGCGAATCGAGCAGTACTTC.

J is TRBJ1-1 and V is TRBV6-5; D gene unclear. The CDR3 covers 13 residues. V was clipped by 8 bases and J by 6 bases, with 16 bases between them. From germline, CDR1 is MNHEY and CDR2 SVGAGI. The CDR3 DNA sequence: TGTGCCAGCCGTTCCGCCGGAGTGGCTGAAGCTTTCTTT. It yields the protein CASRSAGVAEAFF.

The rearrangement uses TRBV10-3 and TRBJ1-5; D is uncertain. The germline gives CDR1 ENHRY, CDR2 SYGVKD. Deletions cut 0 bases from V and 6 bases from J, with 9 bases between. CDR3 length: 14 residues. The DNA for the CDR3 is TGTGCCATCAGTGAGTCGACTAGTAGTCAGCCCCAGCATTTT. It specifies CAISESTSSQPQHF.

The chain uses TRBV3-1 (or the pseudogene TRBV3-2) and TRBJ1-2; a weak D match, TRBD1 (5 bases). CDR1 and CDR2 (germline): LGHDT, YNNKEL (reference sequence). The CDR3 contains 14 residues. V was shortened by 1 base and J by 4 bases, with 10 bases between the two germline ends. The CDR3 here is CASSQGRQGYGYTF. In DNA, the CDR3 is TGTGCCAGCAGCCAAGGTAGGCAGGGCTATGGCTACACCTTC.

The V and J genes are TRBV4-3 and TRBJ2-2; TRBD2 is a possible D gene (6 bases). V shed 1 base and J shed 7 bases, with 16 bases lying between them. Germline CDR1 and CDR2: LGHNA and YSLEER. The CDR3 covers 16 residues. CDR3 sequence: CASSQGGVSGFGELFF. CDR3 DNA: TGCGCCAGCAGCCAAGGGGGGGTCTCGGGGTTCGGGGAGCTGTTTTTT.